Listed below are T cell receptor beta chains from one sample, sequenced in a study of T cell responses to AZD1222 COVID-19 vaccine. Sequenced by immunoSEQ multiplex PCR; TCRdb stores in-frame clones only, minus some. The sample shows over 85,000 clones, around 90% of them seen only once. The material sequenced was peripheral blood, taken 28 days after the second AZD1222 dose. The receptors shown here come from an adult who received the AZD1222 COVID-19 vaccine. Each CDR3 is given with its conserved first and last residue. Fields, in order: clone size, D gene, J gene, V gene, CDR3 DNA, CDR3 protein. D genes are given only for firm matches. Size tells how often a clone was seen (once, few, many) or the class of an expanded clone, and some rows leave it out.

clone size: once
D gene: .
J gene: TRBJ2-7
V gene: TRBV20-1
CDR3 DNA: TGCAGTGCTAGTTTTCATTCCTACGAGCAGTACTTC
CDR3 protein: CSASFHSYEQYF

clone size: .
D gene: TRBD2
J gene: TRBJ2-5
V gene: TRBV3-1/TRBV3-2
CDR3 DNA: TGTGCCAGCAGTCACCTACCGGGACTAGCGGAAGAGACCCAGTACTTC
CDR3 protein: CASSHLPGLAEETQYF

clone size: .
D gene: TRBD1
J gene: TRBJ2-3
V gene: TRBV10-3
CDR3 DNA: TGTGCCATCAGTGAGAGGACAGGGGTGAATACGCAGTATTTT
CDR3 protein: CAISERTGVNTQYF

clone size: .
D gene: TRBD2
J gene: TRBJ2-1
V gene: TRBV10-3
CDR3 DNA: TGTGCCATCAGTGAGTCTTTAGCGGGAGGTCGGAATGAGCAGTTCTTC
CDR3 protein: CAISESLAGGRNEQFF

clone size: .
D gene: .
J gene: TRBJ1-5
V gene: TRBV4-1
CDR3 DNA: TGCGCCAGCAGCCAAGAATGGGATCAGCCCCAGCATTTT
CDR3 protein: CASSQEWDQPQHF

clone size: .
D gene: TRBD2
J gene: TRBJ2-4
V gene: TRBV2
CDR3 DNA: TGTGCCAGCAGTGAAGCGCGGGGGACTAACATTCAGTACTTC
CDR3 protein: CASSEARGTNIQYF

clone size: .
D gene: .
J gene: TRBJ1-1
V gene: TRBV7-8
CDR3 DNA: TGTGCCAGCAGCTACGAGGGGGTGGGGACTGAAGCTTTCTTT
CDR3 protein: CASSYEGVGTEAFF

clone size: many
D gene: .
J gene: TRBJ2-7
V gene: TRBV2
CDR3 DNA: TGTGCCAGCAGTGAACGGGTAGTTATGTACTTC
CDR3 protein: CASSERVVMYF

clone size: .
D gene: .
J gene: TRBJ2-2
V gene: TRBV19
CDR3 DNA: TGTGCCAGTAGTCCGGACCTTAACACCGGGGAGCTGTTTTTT
CDR3 protein: CASSPDLNTGELFF

clone size: .
D gene: .
J gene: TRBJ2-3
V gene: TRBV3-1/TRBV3-2
CDR3 DNA: TGTGCCAGCAGCCAAGATCACCGTCCCGAAGATACGCAGTATTTT
CDR3 protein: CASSQDHRPEDTQYF

clone size: many
D gene: TRBD2
J gene: TRBJ2-5
V gene: TRBV2
CDR3 DNA: TGTGCCAGCAAGTACGGACTAGCGGGGGAAATCCAAGAGACCCAGTACTTC
CDR3 protein: CASKYGLAGEIQETQYF

clone size: .
D gene: .
J gene: TRBJ2-2
V gene: TRBV5-1
CDR3 DNA: TGCGCCAGCAGCCGAGGGGGGTACTCGAACACCGGGGAGCTGTTTTTT
CDR3 protein: CASSRGGYSNTGELFF

clone size: .
D gene: .
J gene: TRBJ1-2
V gene: TRBV7-6
CDR3 DNA: TGTGCCAGCAGCTTAGTGGGGGGGGTCCGCTATGGCTACACCTTC
CDR3 protein: CASSLVGGVRYGYTF

clone size: .
D gene: .
J gene: TRBJ1-3
V gene: TRBV9
CDR3 DNA: TGTGCCAGCAGCGCCACAGGGCTCTCTGGAAACACCATATATTTT
CDR3 protein: CASSATGLSGNTIYF

clone size: .
D gene: .
J gene: TRBJ2-1
V gene: TRBV2
CDR3 DNA: TGTGCCAGCAGTGTAGGACCCCAGTCCTACAATGAGCAGTTCTTC
CDR3 protein: CASSVGPQSYNEQFF

clone size: .
D gene: TRBD2
J gene: TRBJ2-1
V gene: TRBV19
CDR3 DNA: TGTGCCAGTAGGAGGACTAGCGGGAGTTCTGAGCAGTTCTTC
CDR3 protein: CASRRTSGSSEQFF

clone size: .
D gene: .
J gene: TRBJ2-5
V gene: TRBV12-3/TRBV12-4
CDR3 DNA: TGTGCCAGCAGTCAAGACAGGCAAGAGACCCAGTACTTC
CDR3 protein: CASSQDRQETQYF

clone size: .
D gene: .
J gene: TRBJ2-5
V gene: TRBV20-1
CDR3 DNA: TGCAGTGCTAGAGATAGAGAGACCCAGTACTTC
CDR3 protein: CSARDRETQYF

clone size: .
D gene: .
J gene: TRBJ2-3
V gene: TRBV6-5
CDR3 DNA: TGTGCCAGCAACGGTCCAGGCGCAGATACGCAGTATTTT
CDR3 protein: CASNGPGADTQYF

clone size: .
D gene: .
J gene: TRBJ2-7
V gene: TRBV10-3
CDR3 DNA: TGTGCCATCACCCTGGGACTTTCTGGCTACGAGCAGTACTTC
CDR3 protein: CAITLGLSGYEQYF

clone size: .
D gene: .
J gene: TRBJ1-1
V gene: TRBV9
CDR3 DNA: TGTGCCAGCAGCGTCCAGGGCGGCATGAACACTGAAGCTTTCTTT
CDR3 protein: CASSVQGGMNTEAFF

clone size: .
D gene: .
J gene: TRBJ2-5
V gene: TRBV25-1
CDR3 DNA: TGTGCCAGCAGGGGAACAGCAGAGACCCAGTACTTC
CDR3 protein: CASRGTAETQYF

clone size: .
D gene: TRBD2
J gene: TRBJ2-2
V gene: TRBV6-5
CDR3 DNA: TGTGCCAGCCTTCAGATCGGGGGGGGTACCGGGGAGCTGTTTTTT
CDR3 protein: CASLQIGGGTGELFF

clone size: .
D gene: TRBD1
J gene: TRBJ2-1
V gene: TRBV18
CDR3 DNA: TGTGCCAGCTCACCACCAGGGACAGGGCACAATGAGCAGTTCTTC
CDR3 protein: CASSPPGTGHNEQFF

clone size: once
D gene: .
J gene: TRBJ1-2
V gene: TRBV24-1
CDR3 DNA: TGTGCCACCAGTGACTCAGGGTTCTCCGGCTACACCTTC
CDR3 protein: CATSDSGFSGYTF

clone size: .
D gene: TRBD1
J gene: TRBJ1-2
V gene: TRBV12-3/TRBV12-4
CDR3 DNA: TGTGCCAGCAAAACAGGGGCTGATTATGGCTACACCTTC
CDR3 protein: CASKTGADYGYTF

clone size: once
D gene: .
J gene: TRBJ1-1
V gene: TRBV28
CDR3 DNA: TGTGCCAGCAGTCTCCCCAACCACAGGGAGGTTCGAGCTTTCTTT
CDR3 protein: CASSLPNHREVRAFF

clone size: .
D gene: .
J gene: TRBJ2-7
V gene: TRBV19
CDR3 DNA: TGTGCCAGTAGTATTGAGGGGTCCCCCTACGAGCAGTACTTC
CDR3 protein: CASSIEGSPYEQYF

clone size: .
D gene: TRBD1
J gene: TRBJ2-7
V gene: TRBV5-1
CDR3 DNA: TGCGCCAGCAGCTTGGTGGCACAGGGGGTCCACGAGCAGTACTTC
CDR3 protein: CASSLVAQGVHEQYF

clone size: .
D gene: TRBD1
J gene: TRBJ2-7
V gene: TRBV20-1
CDR3 DNA: TGCAGTGCGACCTCCGGACAGGGGTACTTC
CDR3 protein: CSATSGQGYF

clone size: .
D gene: .
J gene: TRBJ2-3
V gene: TRBV30
CDR3 DNA: TGTGCCTGGAGTGTAACCACAGATACGCAGTATTTT
CDR3 protein: CAWSVTTDTQYF

clone size: .
D gene: .
J gene: TRBJ1-5
V gene: TRBV19
CDR3 DNA: TGTGCCAGTAGTATATCCGGGGACTTTGACAATCAGCCCCAGCATTTT
CDR3 protein: CASSISGDFDNQPQHF

clone size: .
D gene: TRBD1
J gene: TRBJ1-2
V gene: TRBV3-1/TRBV3-2
CDR3 DNA: TGTGCCAGCAGCCTACTAATGAACAGGGGAAGCTATGGCTACACCTTC
CDR3 protein: CASSLLMNRGSYGYTF

clone size: once
D gene: TRBD2
J gene: TRBJ2-3
V gene: TRBV4-2
CDR3 DNA: TGTGCCAGCACCGCGGGGGGGCGAAAAGGAGATACGCAGTATTTT
CDR3 protein: CASTAGGRKGDTQYF

clone size: .
D gene: .
J gene: TRBJ2-5
V gene: TRBV27
CDR3 DNA: TGTGCCAGCGCCCAAGGGATCCACCAAGAGACCCAGTACTTC
CDR3 protein: CASAQGIHQETQYF

clone size: .
D gene: TRBD1
J gene: TRBJ1-5
V gene: TRBV18
CDR3 DNA: TGTGCCAGCTCACCGACAGGGTCCGATCAGCCCCAGCATTTT
CDR3 protein: CASSPTGSDQPQHF

clone size: .
D gene: .
J gene: TRBJ1-6
V gene: TRBV6-5
CDR3 DNA: TGTGCCAGCAGTTACTCGGGCGGGATAAATTCACCCCTCCACTTT
CDR3 protein: CASSYSGGINSPLHF

clone size: .
D gene: TRBD2
J gene: TRBJ2-2
V gene: TRBV7-7
CDR3 DNA: TGTGCTAGCAGCAGAGGACTAGCCGCCACCGGGGAGCTGTTTTTT
CDR3 protein: CASSRGLAATGELFF

clone size: .
D gene: .
J gene: TRBJ1-1
V gene: TRBV24-1
CDR3 DNA: TGTGCCACCAGTGATTTGTGGCGGCTGTGGAACACTGAAGCTTTCTTT
CDR3 protein: CATSDLWRLWNTEAFF

clone size: .
D gene: .
J gene: TRBJ1-5
V gene: TRBV6-2/TRBV6-3
CDR3 DNA: TGTGCCAGCAGCCCCGACGGTTGGCAGCCCCAGCATTTT
CDR3 protein: CASSPDGWQPQHF

clone size: .
D gene: .
J gene: TRBJ1-5
V gene: TRBV7-8
CDR3 DNA: TGTGCCAGCAGCTTATTAGGGGATGGCAATCAGCCCCAGCATTTT
CDR3 protein: CASSLLGDGNQPQHF

clone size: .
D gene: .
J gene: TRBJ2-5
V gene: TRBV14
CDR3 DNA: TGTGCCAGCAGCCCTGAGTACCAAGAGACCCAGTACTTC
CDR3 protein: CASSPEYQETQYF

clone size: .
D gene: .
J gene: TRBJ2-7
V gene: TRBV12-3/TRBV12-4
CDR3 DNA: TGTGCCAGCAGCTCAAACAGGGAATACGAGCAGTACTTC
CDR3 protein: CASSSNREYEQYF

clone size: .
D gene: TRBD1
J gene: TRBJ1-2
V gene: TRBV5-1
CDR3 DNA: TGCGCCAGCAGCCCGACCGGGACAGGAGTCTATGGCTACACCTTC
CDR3 protein: CASSPTGTGVYGYTF

clone size: .
D gene: .
J gene: TRBJ1-3
V gene: TRBV9
CDR3 DNA: TGTGCCAGCAGCTCATCCCTCGGGGACTCTGGAAACACCATATATTTT
CDR3 protein: CASSSSLGDSGNTIYF

clone size: .
D gene: TRBD1
J gene: TRBJ2-5
V gene: TRBV9
CDR3 DNA: TGTGCCAGCAGCGTAGAGGACAGGGGGACGGAGACCCAGTACTTC
CDR3 protein: CASSVEDRGTETQYF

clone size: .
D gene: .
J gene: TRBJ1-6
V gene: TRBV4-1
CDR3 DNA: TGCGCCAGCAGCCGGGATGGGGGCCCAGGGAGTAATTCACCCCTCCACTTT
CDR3 protein: CASSRDGGPGSNSPLHF

clone size: .
D gene: TRBD1
J gene: TRBJ1-2
V gene: TRBV6-5
CDR3 DNA: TGTGCCTGCAGTTCCACAGGGGATGGCTACACCTTC
CDR3 protein: CACSSTGDGYTF

clone size: .
D gene: TRBD1
J gene: TRBJ1-4
V gene: TRBV27
CDR3 DNA: TGTGCCAGCAGTTGGATAGGGACAGGGGATGAAAAACTGTTTTTT
CDR3 protein: CASSWIGTGDEKLFF

clone size: .
D gene: TRBD2
J gene: TRBJ2-7
V gene: TRBV5-4
CDR3 DNA: TGTGCCAGCAGCCCGACTAGCGGGGAGGATGCTGTCTACGAGCAGTACTTC
CDR3 protein: CASSPTSGEDAVYEQYF

clone size: .
D gene: .
J gene: TRBJ2-7
V gene: TRBV4-2
CDR3 DNA: TGTGCCAGCAGCCTAAATTACGAGCAGTACTTC
CDR3 protein: CASSLNYEQYF

clone size: .
D gene: .
J gene: TRBJ1-4
V gene: TRBV27
CDR3 DNA: TGTGCCAGCAGTGGTGGACAGTGGGCTGAAAAACTGTTTTTT
CDR3 protein: CASSGGQWAEKLFF

clone size: .
D gene: .
J gene: TRBJ1-1
V gene: TRBV29-1
CDR3 DNA: TGCAGCGTTAACAGGGTAGTGAACACTGAAGCTTTCTTT
CDR3 protein: CSVNRVVNTEAFF